This TCR beta chain was sequenced during a study of blood T cell repertoires in COVID-19. Study summary: Both acute and convalescent COVID-19 samples were obtained from the United States, Italy and Spain. The cDNA or gDNA used as material had been derived from T cells, B-cell-depleted T cells, or PBMCs.

Assignments of participants to cohorts depended upon their own reported clinical history. The V gene lost 6 bases and the J gene lost 4 bases, with 15 bases spanning the gap. Germline V gives CDR1 SNHLY, CDR2 FYNNEI. The CDR3 contains 14 residues. Original handling: From reference gene primer amplification, estimates of nucleated cell counts were derived. The repertoire was sequenced with immunoSEQ multiplex PCR; TCRdb's copy has only in-frame clones and lacks some. The DNA gave D and trimming, while V, J and clone size come from that table. Of under 200,000 clones in the sample, around 82% are singletons; the top ten hold around 5.2%.

The chain combines TRBV2 with TRBJ1-2; weak D call: TRBD1 (6 bases). The source is a woman in her sixties with acute COVID-19. Sequencing used PBMCs or T cells enriched from blood (not recorded which). CDR3 region: CASRRTATFYGYTF. In nucleotides, the CDR3 is TGTGCCAGCAGAAGGACAGCTACATTCTATGGCTACACCTTC.